This TCR beta chain came from a study of T-cell memory formation after mild COVID-19. General study findings and limits: Mainly in CM and EM were contracting CD4+ clones; CD8+ were in EMRA. Within pre-infection memory, some responding clones were found, suggesting cross-reactive memory joined. Later expanders leaned CD4+, whereas day 15 to 85 contracting clones were balanced CD4/CD8.

TCRdb fed the 5' RACE reads into MiXCR, producing one record per CDR3 protein. The sample holds under 600,000 distinct CDR3 sequences; approximately 21% are singletons and the top ten take approximately 8.4%. The sample holds a few counts of this clonotype. Its antigen remains unidentified. The CDR3 sequence is 15 residues long. V was clipped by 5 bases and J by 1 base, with 14 bases between them. The germline V gene has CDR1 MNHNY and CDR2 SVGAGI (reference sequence). The chain joins TRBV6-6 to TRBJ1-1; D call uncertain. This TCR was sampled from an adult woman who had mild COVID-19 (a few samples of this study predate the infection). Cell type and time point are not known. The sequencing input was PBMCs or a T cell subset sorted from them (not recorded which). CDR3 coding DNA: TGTGCCAGCAGTGCCCTAGGAGGTGGGAACACTGAAGCTTTCTTT. This gives the protein CASSALGGGNTEAFF.